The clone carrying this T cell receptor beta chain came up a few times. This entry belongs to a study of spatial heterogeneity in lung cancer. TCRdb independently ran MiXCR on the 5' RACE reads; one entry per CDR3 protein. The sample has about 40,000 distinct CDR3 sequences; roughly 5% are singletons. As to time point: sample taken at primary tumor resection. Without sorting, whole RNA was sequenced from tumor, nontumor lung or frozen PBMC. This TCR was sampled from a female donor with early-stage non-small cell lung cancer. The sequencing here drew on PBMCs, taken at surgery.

The CDR3 sequence is CASSARQGAGIGNTIYF. Here the CDR3 DNA reads TGTGCCAGCAGCGCCCGACAGGGGGCAGGAATCGGAAACACCATATATTTT. The V call is TRBV7-2, the J call TRBJ1-3; 10 bases are a match to TRBD1. This CDR3 region has 17 residues. Germline CDR1 reads SGHTA; CDR2 reads FQGNSA. The V gene end was trimmed by 5 bases and the J gene end by 4 bases; junction bases not matched to a gene: 11.